One and the same sample provided the 15 T cell receptor beta chains below, sequenced in a study of blood T cell repertoires in COVID-19. Profiled with immunoSEQ multiplex PCR; TCRdb holds only in-frame clones, not every one. Here the sample spans 50,000 or so clones, roughly 80% being singletons. Source material: peripheral blood. The receptors were gathered from a man aged 50 or older with acute or convalescent COVID-19.

J is TRBJ2-3 and V is TRBV6-6; D gene ambiguous. Per the germline V gene, CDR1 is MNHNY and CDR2 is SVGAGI (reference sequence). This CDR3 has 15 amino acids. The V gene lost 0 bases and the J gene lost 2 bases, with 9 bases spanning the gap. CDR3 nucleotide sequence: TGTGCCAGCAGTTACTCCAACAGAGTCACAGATACGCAGTATTTT. It specifies CASSYSNRVTDTQYF.

As to this clone: One end of the junction is discordant with germline, which a read error may explain. V gene TRBV2 combines with J gene TRBJ2-7; maybe TRBD2 (6 bases). CDR3 size: 10 residues. Germline V gene data show CDR1 as SNHLY and CDR2 as FYNNEI. CDR3 DNA sequence: TGTGCCAGCACCCGAAGGGACTTTGGGTTC. This codes for CASTRRDFGF. Full variable domain (remainder filled in from reference TRBV2 and TRBJ2-7): EPEVTQTPSHQVTQMGQEVILRCVPISNHLYFYWYRQILGQKVEFLVSFYNNEISEKSEIFDDQFSVERPDGSNFTLKIRSTKLEDSAMYFCASTRRDFGFGPGTRLTVT.

The chain is built from TRBV12-3 or TRBV12-4 and TRBJ2-7; weak D call: TRBD2 (6 bases). V shed 5 bases and J shed 1 base, with 6 bases lying between them. This CDR3 comprises 12 residues. CDR3 nucleotide sequence: TGTGCCAGCAGTGGAGGGTCCTACGAGCAGTACTTC. As protein: CASSGGSYEQYF.

The V call is TRBV19, the J call TRBJ1-2; TRBD1 matches at 7 bases. This CDR3 is 18 amino acids long. V shed 1 base, J shed 3 bases, and the junction held 14 bases outside the gene matches. Germline lookup yields CDR1 LNHDA and CDR2 SQIVND (reference sequence). In DNA form, the CDR3 reads TGTGCCAGTAGTATAGGGGGGACAGTCTTGCCCAGCGACTATGGCTACACCTTC. Amino acid sequence: CASSIGGTVLPSDYGYTF.

The gene calls are TRBV3-1 (or the pseudogene TRBV3-2) and TRBJ2-7; 7 bases are a match to TRBD2. The CDR3 extends over 16 amino acids. Germline CDR1 reads LGHDT; CDR2 reads YNNKEL (reference sequence). V shed 4 bases and J 4 bases; nucleotides not matched to a gene: 13. DNA of the CDR3: TGTGCCAGCAGCCCATGGTTTGCGGGGGTCGCGTACGAGCAGTACTTC. Amino acid sequence: CASSPWFAGVAYEQYF.

The chain carries TRBV6-1 and TRBJ1-4; no clear D. This CDR3 comprises 17 residues. CDR1 and CDR2 from the germline V gene are MNHNS and SASEGT. With 0 bases removed from V and 5 bases from J, the gap between germline ends came to 16 bases. The CDR3 sequence is CASSEALRSHINEKLFF. CDR3 sequence (DNA): TGTGCCAGCAGTGAAGCGCTTCGTAGCCACATCAATGAAAAACTGTTTTTT.

The chain carries TRBV9 and TRBJ2-3; 11 bases align to TRBD2. The germline gives CDR1 SGDLS, CDR2 YYNGEE. V dropped 8 bases and J dropped 5; count of bases not matched to a gene: 7. This CDR3 region has 14 residues. DNA of the CDR3: TGTGCCAGTTGTAGCGGGGGGGCAGAAGATACGCAGTATTTT. Encoded protein: CASCSGGAEDTQYF.

The chain couples TRBV6-1 to TRBJ1-3; possible D gene TRBD1, 5 bases. V lost 3 bases and J lost 0, with 12 bases in between. The length of the CDR3 is 16 residues. Germline CDR1 is MNHNS and CDR2 is SASEGT. DNA of the CDR3: TGTGCCAGCAGTGACGGGGGTCGTTTCTCTGGAAACACCATATATTTT. Protein product: CASSDGGRFSGNTIYF.

V and J are TRBV9 and TRBJ2-7, with 7 nucleotides matching TRBD2. Per germline, CDR1 SGDLS and CDR2 YYNGEE. Unmatched junction bases numbered 6, after V lost 0 bases and J lost 0 bases. CDR3 length: 16 amino acids. The CDR3 loop reads CASSVGLAVNSYEQYF. The CDR3 DNA reads as TGTGCCAGCAGCGTAGGGCTAGCGGTTAACTCCTACGAGCAGTACTTC. Full variable domain (missing parts from reference TRBV9 and TRBJ2-7): DSGVTQTPKHLITATGQRVTLRCSPRSGDLSVYWYQQSLDQGLQFLIQYYNGEERAKGNILERFSAQQFPDLHSELNLSSLELGDSALYFCASSVGLAVNSYEQYFGPGTRLTVT.

In this sample, this clone turned up once. The chain carries TRBV4-1 and TRBJ2-4; the match to TRBD1 covers 9 bases. Trimming took 0 bases from V and 7 from J; bases not matched to a gene: 1. The CDR3 runs 14 residues. Germline CDR1 and CDR2: MGHRA and YSYEKL. The CDR3: CASSQEGTGNIQYF. In nucleotides, the CDR3 is TGCGCCAGCAGCCAAGAGGGGACAGGGAACATTCAGTACTTC.

The J gene is TRBJ1-1, the V gene TRBV5-5; D is ambiguous. The germline V and J ends were trimmed by 0 bases and 3 bases, with 9 bases remaining between them. The CDR3 covers 14 residues. The germline CDR1 and CDR2 sequences are SGHKS and YYEKEE (reference sequence). CDR3 loop: CASSLGAGDTEAFF. As DNA, the CDR3 is TGTGCCAGCAGCTTGGGGGCCGGGGACACTGAAGCTTTCTTT.

The chain combines TRBV13 with TRBJ2-1; no firm D call. The length of the CDR3 is 13 residues. CDR1 is PRHDT, CDR2 FYEKMQ, per germline (reference sequence). V was shortened by 5 bases and J by 9 bases, with 14 bases between the two germline ends. This CDR3 is CASSPPTQVEQFF. CDR3 nucleotides: TGTGCCAGCAGCCCTCCAACTCAGGTTGAGCAGTTCTTC.

The chain is built from TRBV16 and TRBJ1-2, with TRBD1 matching over 9 bases. J gave up 4 bases and V 6 bases, and 6 bases lay outside the gene matches. The CDR3 sequence is 14 residues long. CDR1 and CDR2 (germline): KGHSY, FQNENV. The CDR3 is CASSRTGESYGYTF. As DNA, the CDR3 is TGTGCCAGCAGTCGGACAGGGGAGAGCTATGGCTACACCTTC.

This chain connects TRBV28 to TRBJ2-7, with TRBD2 matching over 7 bases. The CDR3 consists of 12 residues. Looked up from germline, CDR1 is MDHEN and CDR2 is SYDVKM. V lost 8 bases, J lost 7 bases, and 8 bases stayed unmatched. The CDR3 protein is CASASGTREQYF. CDR3 nucleotide sequence: TGTGCCAGCGCTAGCGGTACCAGGGAGCAGTACTTC.

This sequence joins TRBV28 and TRBJ1-2, with TRBD1 matching 8 bases. Germline V CDR1 and CDR2: MDHEN, SYDVKM. V gave up 5 bases and J gave up 4 bases; unmatched junction bases: 9. This CDR3 has 15 residues. CDR3 sequence: CASSASGTGIYGYTF. CDR3 in DNA: TGTGCCAGCAGTGCCAGCGGGACAGGCATCTATGGCTACACCTTC.